Listed below are T cell receptor beta chains from one sample, sequenced in a study of blood T cell repertoires in COVID-19. TCRdb keeps only in-frame clones here, not all; method: immunoSEQ multiplex PCR. Altogether 7,300 or so clones are present, around 88% being singletons, with the ten largest covering more than 6.5%. The specimen sequenced was peripheral blood. The source is a woman aged 45-59 years with active or convalescent COVID-19. CDR3s include the opening cysteine and the closing phenylalanine or tryptophan. D genes are given only for firm matches. Only some rows state a clone size, as once, few, many or a class for expanded clones.

clone size	V gene	D gene	J gene	CDR3 protein	CDR3 DNA
.	TRBV7-8	TRBD2	TRBJ2-7	CASSLSLAGSSYEQYF	TGTGCCAGCAGCTTATCTCTAGCGGGTTCTTCCTACGAGCAGTACTTC
.	TRBV4-3	TRBD1	TRBJ2-2	CASSQVLGGGGELFF	TGCGCCAGCAGCCAAGTTCTAGGGGGCGGCGGGGAGCTGTTTTTT
.	TRBV5-1	TRBD1	TRBJ1-6	CASSLGQGMNSPLHF	TGCGCCAGCAGCCTAGGACAGGGAATGAACTCACCCCTCCACTTT
few	TRBV10-3	TRBD1	TRBJ1-1	CAISERTGRTEAFF	TGTGCCATCAGTGAGAGGACAGGGCGCACTGAAGCTTTCTTT
.	TRBV29-1	TRBD2	TRBJ2-1	CSVEDGGGAPKQFF	TGCAGCGTTGAAGACGGGGGGGGAGCGCCCAAGCAGTTCTTC
.	TRBV4-3	TRBD1	TRBJ1-2	CASSQRGGAFGYTF	TGCGCCAGCAGCCAAAGAGGGGGCGCGTTTGGCTACACCTTC
.	TRBV28	TRBD2	TRBJ2-3	CASSSLAGGRTDTQYF	TGTGCCAGCAGTTCCCTAGCGGGAGGGCGGACAGATACGCAGTATTTT
.	TRBV24-1	.	TRBJ2-2	CATSDPNGELFF	TGTGCCACCAGTGATCCCAACGGGGAGCTGTTTTTT
.	TRBV12-3/TRBV12-4	.	TRBJ1-6	CASSLGRGSPLHF	TGTGCCAGCAGTTTAGGGCGGGGATCACCCCTCCACTTT
.	TRBV7-3	TRBD1	TRBJ2-2	CASSLTGQGIGELFF	TGTGCCAGCAGCTTAACGGGACAGGGGATAGGGGAGCTGTTTTTT
.	TRBV7-9	TRBD2	TRBJ2-7	CASSAGLAPREQYF	TGTGCCAGCAGCGCGGGACTAGCGCCACGGGAGCAGTACTTC
.	TRBV9	TRBD2	TRBJ2-3	CASSVDLAGSTDTQYF	TGTGCCAGCAGCGTAGATCTAGCGGGAAGCACAGATACGCAGTATTTT
.	TRBV28	.	TRBJ2-7	CASSLGGPYEQYF	TGTGCCAGCAGTTTAGGCGGTCCCTACGAGCAGTACTTC
.	TRBV5-5	.	TRBJ1-1	CASSPSLNTEAFF	TGTGCCAGCAGCCCTTCACTCAACACTGAAGCTTTCTTT
.	TRBV6-5	TRBD1	TRBJ1-3	CASIPTGGNTIYF	TGTGCCAGCATTCCGACAGGGGGAAACACCATATATTTT
.	TRBV5-1	TRBD1	TRBJ2-5	CASSLRGTGSLKDQETQYF	TGCGCCAGCAGCTTGCGAGGGACAGGGTCCCTCAAGGACCAAGAGACCCAGTACTTC
medium-sized	TRBV5-1	TRBD1	TRBJ1-2	CASSFGDSGNYGYTF	TGCGCCAGCAGCTTTGGGGACAGTGGAAACTATGGCTACACCTTC
.	TRBV9	.	TRBJ1-3	CASSVGTGSGNTIYF	TGTGCCAGCAGCGTAGGAACCGGCTCTGGAAACACCATATATTTT
.	TRBV12-3/TRBV12-4	.	TRBJ2-7	CASSLSYGEQYF	TGTGCCAGCAGTCTTTCTTACGGGGAGCAGTACTTC
.	TRBV7-3	.	TRBJ1-3	CASSLMPPGTLGNTIYF	TGTGCCAGCAGCTTAATGCCCCCCGGTACTCTTGGAAACACCATATATTTT
.	TRBV7-8	.	TRBJ2-5	CASSFDRQLEETQYF	TGTGCCAGCAGCTTTGATAGACAGCTTGAAGAGACCCAGTACTTC
once	TRBV2	.	TRBJ1-2	CASSLAASDYGYTF	TGTGCCAGCAGCCTGGCGGCATCGGACTATGGCTACACCTTC
.	TRBV5-4	.	TRBJ2-1	CASSPGGNNEQFF	TGTGCCAGCAGCCCCGGAGGGAACAATGAGCAGTTCTTC